The 7 T cell receptor beta chains given below trace back to one sample, sequenced in a study of technical replicates of blood from a few donors. Profiled with immunoSEQ multiplex PCR; TCRdb holds only in-frame clones, not every one. The table includes 98,000 or so clones, 95% detected once. Material: T cells isolated from PBMCs. All receptors derive from a human donor in good health.

The chain carries TRBV4-1 and TRBJ1-5; possible D gene TRBD1, 5 bases. CDR1 and CDR2 (germline): MGHRA, YSYEKL. The CDR3 extends over 16 amino acids. V was trimmed by 0 bases and J by 3 bases, leaving 12 bases between them. DNA for the CDR3: TGCGCCAGCAGCCAAGAAGGTAAAGGGGTCAATCAGCCCCAGCATTTT. It translates to CASSQEGKGVNQPQHF.

This rearrangement joins TRBV19 to TRBJ2-6; 8 bases align to TRBD2. The V gene's germline CDR1 is LNHDA and CDR2 SQIVND (reference sequence). This CDR3 region has 16 residues. The junction had 8 bases not matched to a gene; V was cut back by 6 bases and J by 4 bases. The CDR3 sequence is CASSDRGGSGANVLTF. The CDR3 nucleotides read TGTGCCAGTAGCGACCGGGGGGGATCAGGGGCCAACGTCCTGACTTTC.

The V call is TRBV14, the J call TRBJ2-3, with D tentatively TRBD2 (5 bases). Germline assignment: CDR1 SGHDN and CDR2 FVKESK. V was shortened by 4 bases and J by 5 bases, with 16 bases between the two germline ends. The CDR3 is 15 residues long. CDR3 amino acids: CASSPNEGTGDTQYF. As DNA, the CDR3 is TGTGCCAGCAGCCCAAACGAGGGTACTGGAGATACGCAGTATTTT.

This clone was seen more than once but under ten times. The gene calls are TRBV4-1 and TRBJ1-2; 7 positions agree with TRBD1. Germline V lookup: CDR1 MGHRA, CDR2 YSYEKL. Losses at the gene ends were 3 bases for V and 5 bases for J; bases not matched to a gene: 3. This CDR3 region has 13 residues. CDR3 in DNA: TGCGCCAGCAGCCAGGACAGGACATATGGCTACACCTTC. This sequence encodes CASSQDRTYGYTF.

The chain uses TRBV9 and TRBJ2-5; 7 nucleotides align to TRBD1. Germline values: CDR1 SGDLS, CDR2 YYNGEE. The V gene end was trimmed by 4 bases and the J gene end by 1 base; junction bases not matched to a gene: 10. This CDR3 has 16 residues. DNA for the CDR3: TGTGCCAGCAGCCCTTCCGGGACAGCTCTCCAAGAGACCCAGTACTTC. As protein: CASSPSGTALQETQYF.

V usage is TRBV29-1 and J usage is TRBJ2-7; 8 positions match TRBD1. Germline V lookup: CDR1 SQVTM, CDR2 ANQGSEA. V shed 7 bases and J 5 bases; nucleotides not matched to a gene: 7. The CDR3 totals 12 residues. Here the CDR3 DNA reads TGCAGCGCCGTGGACAGGGTTAACGAGCAGTACTTC. Translating it yields CSAVDRVNEQYF.

This chain links TRBV5-1 with TRBJ2-5, with a tentative D call TRBD1 (7 bases). The germline V gene has CDR1 SGHRS and CDR2 YFSETQ. The CDR3 extends over 15 amino acids. V lost 3 bases and J lost 5, with 17 bases in between. DNA of the CDR3: TGCGCCAGCAGCTCCCTGGGGGGACAGAGGGAGACCCAGTACTTC. Residues: CASSSLGGQRETQYF.